A single sample is the source of the 22 T cell receptor beta chains below, sequenced in a study of graft-versus-host responses after intestinal transplantation. Measured with immunoSEQ multiplex PCR; TCRdb has only the in-frame clones, and not every one. There are around 120,000 clones in the sample; about 95% occur only once, and 3% to 3.5% lies in the top ten. No antigen has been identified for these receptors. This material consisted of unstimulated CD8+ T cells sorted from spleen or lymph node cells, taken before intestinal transplant. Receptors were obtained from a human donor who received an intestinal transplant.

V is TRBV29-1 and J is TRBJ2-1; D is ambiguous. This CDR3 has 14 residues. The germline V gene encodes CDR1 SQVTM and CDR2 ANQGSEA. V lost 3 bases and J lost 3, with 12 bases in between. In DNA, the CDR3 is TGCAGCGTTGAGCCTAGTGATTTCTACAATGAGCAGTTCTTC. This translates into CSVEPSDFYNEQFF.

The rearrangement uses TRBV6-5 and TRBJ2-2; D call uncertain. CDR3 size: 15 residues. V lost 2 bases and J lost 1, with 8 bases in between. Germline V gene sequence: CDR1 MNHEY, CDR2 SVGAGI. The CDR3 DNA reads as TGTGCCAGCAGTTACACAAATCTGAACACCGGGGAGCTGTTTTTT. As protein: CASSYTNLNTGELFF.

The gene calls are TRBV6-5 and TRBJ1-5; the D gene is possibly TRBD1 (6 bases). Trimming pared 6 bases from V and 6 bases from J, leaving 15 bases between. The CDR3 covers 14 residues. The V gene's germline CDR1 is MNHEY and CDR2 SVGAGI. The CDR3 region has the DNA TGTGCCAGCAGCTCGGACAGAAGAGGTCAGCCCCAGCATTTT. Translation gives CASSSDRRGQPQHF.

This chain uses TRBV6-1 with TRBJ2-7, with 11 bases fitting TRBD1. The J segment lost 2 bases and the V segment lost 3 bases, leaving 0 bases of the junction unmatched. The CDR3 runs 14 residues. Germline values: CDR1 MNHNS, CDR2 SASEGT. The CDR3 loop reads CASSEGQGAYEQYF. In DNA, the CDR3 is TGTGCCAGCAGTGAGGGACAGGGGGCCTACGAGCAGTACTTC.

The CDR3 loop is CASSERDTNQPQHF. The CDR3, as DNA: TGTGCCAGCAGTGAAAGGGACACCAATCAGCCCCAGCATTTT. This chain joins TRBV2 and TRBJ1-5; tentative D call: TRBD1 (6 bases). Germline CDR1 is SNHLY and CDR2 is FYNNEI. The CDR3 is 14 amino acids. V dropped 2 bases and J dropped 3 bases, with 8 bases sitting between them.

The chain joins TRBV7-9 to TRBJ2-1, with D maybe TRBD2 (5 bases). The CDR3 is made up of 17 amino acids. Trimming removed 4 bases at V and 2 bases at J, with 18 bases between. Germline CDR1 reads SEHNR; CDR2 reads FQNEAQ (reference sequence). This chain's CDR3 is CASSSQRTRQTYNEQFF. CDR3 in DNA: TGTGCCAGCAGCTCGCAGCGGACCCGCCAGACCTACAATGAGCAGTTCTTC.

The chain is built from TRBV29-1 and TRBJ2-3; D is undetermined. The V and J ends lost 5 bases and 0 bases respectively, with 12 bases between them. This CDR3 is built from 14 residues. The germline CDR1 and CDR2 sequences are SQVTM and ANQGSEA. The CDR3 DNA reads as TGCAGCGTTTTTGGTCCTGGCAGCACAGATACGCAGTATTTT. It encodes CSVFGPGSTDTQYF.

The J gene is TRBJ1-1, the V gene TRBV6-6; no firm D call. V was shortened by 2 bases and J by 0 bases, with 4 bases between the two germline ends. Looked up from germline, CDR1 is MNHNY and CDR2 is SVGAGI (reference sequence). This CDR3 has 13 residues. The CDR3 coding sequence is TGTGCCAGCAGTTACCCGGTGAACACTGAAGCTTTCTTT. This sequence encodes CASSYPVNTEAFF.

The V call is TRBV9, the J call TRBJ1-5; 7 nucleotides line up with TRBD1. V shed 4 bases and J 4 bases; nucleotides not matched to a gene: 2. The CDR3 covers 13 residues. Germline CDR1 and CDR2: SGDLS and YYNGEE. The CDR3 is CASSQTGNQPQHF. DNA for the CDR3: TGTGCCAGCAGCCAGACAGGGAATCAGCCCCAGCATTTT.

This chain joins TRBV28 and TRBJ2-7; 8 bases fit TRBD2. CDR1 is MDHEN, CDR2 SYDVKM, per germline. Trimming at V came to 6 bases and at J to 0 bases, leaving 7 bases not matched to a gene. The length of the CDR3 is 15 residues. CDR3 sequence (DNA): TGTGCCAGCAGGCCGACGGGAGGGCCCTCCTACGAGCAGTACTTC. Its protein is CASRPTGGPSYEQYF.

Only one count was recorded for this clone. The gene calls are TRBV7-9 and TRBJ2-7; 9 nucleotides line up with TRBD2. The V and J ends lost 6 bases and 7 bases, in that order; junction bases with no gene match: 7. The germline V gene has CDR1 SEHNR and CDR2 FQNEAQ (reference sequence). CDR3 length equals 13 residues. CDR3: CASRRSGSGEQYF. In DNA form, the CDR3 reads TGTGCCAGCAGGCGTAGCGGGAGTGGAGAGCAGTACTTC.

The chain carries TRBV2 and TRBJ2-2; 9 bases map to TRBD1. CDR1 is SNHLY, CDR2 FYNNEI, per germline. The CDR3 runs to 14 residues. The V gene end was trimmed by 6 bases and the J gene end by 2 bases; junction bases not matched to a gene: 1. The CDR3: CASRDRGNTGELFF. CDR3 bases: TGTGCCAGCAGGGACAGGGGTAACACCGGGGAGCTGTTTTTT.

The chain combines TRBV5-4 with TRBJ2-2; D unclear. Germline V lookup: CDR1 SGHNT, CDR2 YYREEE (reference sequence). V was trimmed by 2 bases and J by 8 bases, leaving 10 bases between them. The CDR3 sequence is 13 residues long. The CDR3 region is CASSFWPPGELFF. Written as DNA, the CDR3 is TGTGCCAGCAGCTTCTGGCCACCGGGGGAGCTGTTTTTT.

This rearrangement joins TRBV30 to TRBJ2-7; possible D gene TRBD2, 5 bases. This CDR3 is 17 amino acids long. The V gene's germline CDR1 is GTSNPN and CDR2 SVGIG (reference sequence). The V end lost 1 base, the J end lost 2 bases, and 21 bases lay between the germline ends. DNA of the CDR3: TGTGCCTGGAGTGACCAACTTCAAATCGAGGGCCCCTACGAGCAGTACTTC. Residues: CAWSDQLQIEGPYEQYF.

Comments on this clone: Other DNA sequences of this sample code for an identical CDR3. The V call is TRBV19, the J call TRBJ2-1, with 7 bases lining up with TRBD2. With V trimmed by 2 bases and J by 4 bases, 8 bases remained unmatched. The length of the CDR3 is 16 residues. CDR1 is LNHDA, CDR2 SQIVND, per germline (reference sequence). CDR3: CASSIRLAASYNEQFF. The CDR3 coding sequence is TGTGCCAGTAGTATAAGGCTAGCGGCAAGTTACAATGAGCAGTTCTTC.

CDR3 amino acids: CASSIGGNGELFF. The CDR3 coding sequence is TGTGCCAGCAGTATTGGAGGGAACGGGGAGCTGTTTTTT. The genes are TRBV27 and TRBJ2-2, with D possibly being TRBD2 (6 bases). This CDR3 comprises 13 residues. The V gene lost 5 bases and the J gene lost 7 bases, with 11 bases spanning the gap. The germline V gene encodes CDR1 MNHEY and CDR2 SMNVEV (reference sequence).

The DNA for the CDR3 is TGTGCCAGCAGCCCAGGGGCAGGGGCCTCCTACGAGCAGTACTTC. This codes for CASSPGAGASYEQYF. The V gene is TRBV7-9, the J gene TRBJ2-7; the D gene is possibly TRBD1 (6 bases). The germline CDR1 and CDR2 sequences are SEHNR and FQNEAQ (reference sequence). V was shortened by 5 bases and J by 0 bases, with 14 bases between the two germline ends. The length of the CDR3 is 15 residues.

The rearrangement links TRBV21-1 to TRBJ2-7; TRBD1, as called in the table, went unchecked against the DNA. TRBV21-1 is recorded as a pseudogene. CDR3 length: 16 amino acids. CDR3 sequence (DNA): TGTGCCAGCAGCAGGAGAGGTGGGACAAGTTTCTACGAGCAGTACTTC. It encodes CASSRRGGTSFYEQYF.

This clone has more than one count but fewer than ten. The rearrangement joins TRBV23-1 to TRBJ2-2; D is perhaps TRBD1 (6 bases). TRBV23-1 is classed as an ORF, of uncertain function. This CDR3 is 17 amino acids long. V was trimmed by 3 bases and J by 1 base, leaving 15 bases between them. CDR3 protein: CASSHYSGTMNTGELFF. CDR3 coding DNA: TGCGCCAGCAGTCACTACTCCGGGACAATGAACACCGGGGAGCTGTTTTTT.

The V and J genes are TRBV6-5 and TRBJ1-1; no clear D. CDR1 is MNHEY, CDR2 SVGAGI, per germline. The V end was cut by 6 bases, the J end by 7 bases, with 6 bases between. The CDR3 has 10 residues. The CDR3 DNA is TGTGCCAGCAGGGCAGGTGAAGCTTTCTTT. Amino acids: CASRAGEAFF.

The V gene is TRBV10-2, the J gene TRBJ2-7; 9 positions agree with TRBD1. Germline V gene lookup returns CDR1 WSHSY and CDR2 SAAADI. V gave up 3 bases and J gave up 5 bases; unmatched junction bases: 11. The CDR3 has 16 residues. The CDR3 reads CASSEGGGQGIHEQYF. DNA of the CDR3: TGCGCCAGCAGTGAAGGTGGGGGACAGGGTATCCACGAGCAGTACTTC.

This chain links TRBV19 with TRBJ2-2; D might be TRBD2 (6 bases). Germline-derived CDR1 and CDR2 are LNHDA and SQIVND (reference sequence). Trimming left V 5 bases short and J 4 bases short, with 23 bases between. CDR3 size: 18 residues. CDR3 DNA: TGTGCCAGTAGTCCCCTTCAGATACTCGGGAGACGCACCGGGGAGCTGTTTTTT. Translation: CASSPLQILGRRTGELFF.